This T cell receptor beta chain was sequenced during a study of blood T cell repertoires in COVID-19 (dated by TCRdb to 2018 to 2021). About the investigation overall: Collaborator samples came from the United States, Italy and Spain and covered acute and convalescent phases of COVID-19. The sample metadata nearly always contained a de-identified subject ID, COVID-19 status, age in years and sex. HLA class I and class II types, where available, came from metadata supplied by the sample provider rather than from assay-based typing. The material from the prospective study consisted of cDNA or gDNA derived from T cells, B-cell-depleted T cells, or PBMCs. The dataset comprised deeply sampled blood TCRbeta repertoires from subjects exposed to, actively infected with, or recovered from COVID-19. The repertoires were made available in a free public database intended to serve as a resource for research on the immune response to SARS-CoV-2. The samples were drawn from the first 160 participants of the ongoing ImmuneRACE study and from over a thousand subjects provided by 6 global collaborators. What the authors observed across the whole study: The amount of clinical and demographic metadata varied by source and participant and was provided uncurated.

V sheds 1 base and J sheds 2 bases, leaving 11 bases between their ends. The CDR3, cysteine through phenylalanine, is 16 amino acids long. The DNA shown is the 48-base CDR3, in frame from base 1. According to the germline V gene (reference sequence), CDR1 reads LGHDT and CDR2 reads YNNKEL. TCRbeta CDR3 regions were amplified from genomic DNA using the immunoSEQ Assay, a bias-controlled multiplex PCR. In the original analysis: The number of nucleated cells in each sample was estimated by amplification of reference gene primers within the assay. Sequence reads were collapsed and filtered to measure the absolute abundance of every unique TCRbeta CDR3 rearrangement. Productive Simpson clonality was computed per sample as the square root of Simpson's diversity index over productive rearrangements. TCRdb's version of the immuneACCESS table is confined to in-frame rearrangements and falls short of the full clone set. An unresolved V gene accounts for under half of the shortfall where checked; the remainder is of unknown origin. V and J calls plus clone size are reproduced from that table; the DNA served to infer D and trimming. Counted in this sample were 95,000 to 150,000 clones; around 89% of them appeared once. The ten largest clonotypes hold 3.8% of the sample.

In Seattle, one collaborating source enrolled patients while the infection was active and tracked those patients longitudinally over the course of disease. Collaborating institutions collected whole blood in K2EDTA tubes following their own protocols. For TCRbeta analysis, collaborator samples were shipped as frozen whole blood, as isolated PBMCs, or as DNA extracted from either sample type. About this clone itself: What antigen it recognizes has not been identified. No base quality values were provided; no much bigger clone lies one nucleotide off.

The rearranged chain carries TRBV3-1 (or the pseudogene TRBV3-2) and TRBJ2-2; the D gene is perhaps TRBD2, on 5 matching bases. The sequence derives from a woman in her sixties with COVID-19, enrolled during active disease. Material: peripheral blood. This receptor has the CDR3 CASSQVAGINTGELFF. At the DNA level, the sequence is TGTGCCAGCAGCCAAGTCGCCGGGATAAACACCGGGGAGCTGTTTTTT.